This T cell receptor beta chain comes out of a study of blood T cell repertoires in COVID-19. Study information: From the United States, Italy and Spain came samples of acute and convalescent COVID-19. T cells, B-cell-depleted T cells, or PBMCs supplied cDNA or gDNA.

The sample holds a few counts of this clone. Deletions cut 7 bases from V and 6 bases from J, with 12 bases between. There are 12 residues in the CDR3. Germline V lookup: CDR1 MDHEN, CDR2 SYDVKM. Original methodology: Nucleated cell counts were estimated from reference gene primer amplification. Sequencing was performed with immunoSEQ multiplex PCR; in TCRdb, only in-frame clones are kept and a portion is missing. D and trimming were read from the DNA, whereas the V and J calls and clone size are those reported in that table. Here the sample spans roughly 100,000 clones, about 86% being singletons. The sequenced sample consisted of peripheral blood. The clonotype was recovered from an elderly woman with acute or convalescent COVID-19. This chain links TRBV28 with TRBJ1-2, with D tentatively TRBD1 (5 bases). The CDR3 reads CASKGNIDGYTF. Written as DNA, the CDR3 is TGTGCCAGCAAGGGGAATATAGATGGCTACACCTTC.